This T cell receptor (beta chain) was documented in a study of beta chain features in type 1 diabetes. Expressed TCRB transcripts were sequenced, since all the RNA that had been isolated was reverse transcribed. Produced via immunoSEQ multiplex PCR; TCRdb's table is partial and in-frame only. The sample carries around 150,000 clones, under 9.5% recorded once. V shed 3 bases, J shed 1 base, and the junction held 3 bases outside the gene matches. There are 15 residues in the CDR3. Germline V gene lookup returns CDR1 SGHTA and CDR2 FQGNSA. The V call is TRBV7-2, the J call TRBJ2-3; 8 bases align to TRBD2. This clonotype was sampled from a man younger than 30 in good health. Sequenced material: central memory CD4+ T cells from blood. CDR3 loop: CASSLVTSGTDTQYF. The CDR3 DNA sequence: TGTGCCAGCAGCTTGGTGACTAGCGGCACAGATACGCAGTATTTT.